This T cell receptor beta chain emerged from a study of T cell changes during pregnancy in multiple sclerosis. The method was immunoSEQ multiplex PCR; TCRdb's version includes in-frame clones alone and lacks a portion of them. The sample carries under 45,000 clones, more than 90% recorded once. From germline, CDR1 is SGHKS and CDR2 YYEKEE (reference sequence). Losses at the gene ends were 3 bases for V and 7 bases for J; bases not matched to a gene: 6. This CDR3 has 13 residues. The receptor was derived from a female donor with multiple sclerosis, enrolled in a pregnancy study. Sequences were derived from CD4+ T cells from peripheral blood mononuclear cells, sampled in the first trimester of pregnancy. The chain joins TRBV5-5 to TRBJ1-2; 7 bases line up with TRBD1. CDR3 coding DNA: TGTGCCAGCAGCTGGGGACAGTATAGTGGCTACACCTTC. Its translation is CASSWGQYSGYTF. The whole variable domain, remainder taken from reference TRBV5-5 and TRBJ1-2, is DAGVTQSPTHLIKTRGQQVTLRCSPISGHKSVSWYQQVLGQGPQFIFQYYEKEERGRGNFPDRFSARQFPNYSSELNVNALLLGDSALYLCASSWGQYSGYTFGSGTRLTVV.